Shown below are 12 T cell receptor beta chains from a single sample sequenced in a study of T cell responses to AZD1222 COVID-19 vaccine. This table comes from immunoSEQ multiplex PCR, and its TCRdb copy is limited to in-frame clones, with some not included. The sample shows 85,000 to 130,000 clones, roughly 87% of them seen only once. Sequencing used peripheral blood, obtained 28 days after the second AZD1222 dose. The source of these receptors is an adult who received the AZD1222 COVID-19 vaccine.

In this sample, this clone turned up once. The chain has TRBV7-2 and TRBJ2-1; maybe TRBD2 (5 bases). Germline V gives CDR1 SGHTA, CDR2 FQGNSA. The V end was cut by 1 base, the J end by 8 bases, with 9 bases between. This CDR3 spans 13 amino acids. The CDR3: CASSLGMEDEQFF. The CDR3 DNA reads as TGTGCCAGCAGCTTAGGAATGGAGGATGAGCAGTTCTTC.

The chain couples TRBV4-1 to TRBJ2-7, with D possibly being TRBD2 (5 bases). Looked up from germline, CDR1 is MGHRA and CDR2 is YSYEKL. The CDR3 is 13 amino acids. The ends were cut back, 1 base at V and 4 bases at J, with 8 bases in the middle. CDR3 DNA sequence: TGCGCCAGCAGCCAAGTGGACTTTTACGAGCAGTACTTC. Translated: CASSQVDFYEQYF.

This chain connects TRBV7-2 to TRBJ2-5; D call uncertain. CDR1 is SGHTA and CDR2 is FQGNSA in the germline V gene. This CDR3 comprises 13 residues. Trimming took 1 base from V and 5 from J, leaving 8 bases between them. CDR3 protein: CASSLGLPETQYF. Here the CDR3 DNA reads TGTGCCAGCAGCTTAGGACTGCCGGAGACCCAGTACTTC.

This chain links TRBV27 with TRBJ1-1; no clear D. The ends were cut back, 3 bases at V and 2 bases at J, with 13 bases in the middle. CDR3 length: 15 amino acids. The germline V gene encodes CDR1 MNHEY and CDR2 SMNVEV (reference sequence). The CDR3 sequence: CASSLPGAINTEAFF. Written as DNA, the CDR3 is TGTGCCAGCAGTTTGCCCGGCGCAATTAACACTGAAGCTTTCTTT.

The rearrangement uses TRBV25-1 and TRBJ1-1; a possible D gene is TRBD1 (6 bases). Trimming took 3 bases from V and 5 from J, leaving 16 bases between them. Germline assignment: CDR1 MGHDK and CDR2 SYGVNS. The length of the CDR3 is 15 residues. The CDR3 is CASSDRGGKTTEAFF. The CDR3 bases are TGTGCCAGCAGTGACAGGGGCGGCAAGACGACTGAAGCTTTCTTT.

This chain connects TRBV19 to TRBJ2-3; no firm D call. The CDR3 consists of 14 residues. Germline-derived CDR1 and CDR2 are LNHDA and SQIVND (reference sequence). Trimming shortened V by 1 base and J by 0 bases, and 5 bases separated the two germline ends. This CDR3 is CASSIGTSTDTQYF. Written as DNA, the CDR3 is TGTGCCAGTAGTATAGGTACTAGCACAGATACGCAGTATTTT.

For this clone: At the DNA level, this CDR3 is encoded by other sequences in the same sample as well. The chain joins TRBV12-3 or TRBV12-4 to TRBJ1-5; no clear D gene. The CDR3 covers 12 residues. Trimming removed 6 bases at V and 7 bases at J, with 10 bases between. The chain's CDR3 is CASSFSSQPQHF. The CDR3 coding sequence is TGTGCCAGCAGCTTTAGTAGCCAGCCCCAGCATTTT.

The chain carries TRBV9 and TRBJ1-2, with 11 bases identical to TRBD1. The trim removed 0 bases at V and 6 bases at J, leaving 4 bases unmatched. The CDR3 consists of 15 residues. Germline CDR1 SGDLS, CDR2 YYNGEE. CDR3 in DNA: TGTGCCAGCAGCGTAGGGACAGGGGGCTTGGATGGCTACACCTTC. As protein: CASSVGTGGLDGYTF.

This clone occurred a few times. The CDR3 sequence: CASSLALGLAGDLNTGELFF. The CDR3 DNA reads TGTGCCAGCAGCTTAGCATTGGGACTAGCGGGGGACCTGAACACCGGGGAGCTGTTTTTT. The chain combines TRBV11-3 with TRBJ2-2; 14 bases agree with TRBD2. The CDR3 has 20 amino acids. The germline gives CDR1 SGHNT, CDR2 YENEEA. Trimming took 1 base from V and 1 from J; bases not matched to a gene: 8.

This chain joins TRBV3-1 (or the pseudogene TRBV3-2) and TRBJ1-1; D possibly corresponds to TRBD1 (5 bases). V shed 11 bases and J shed 4 bases, with 11 bases lying between them. Germline V gene data show CDR1 as LGHDT and CDR2 as YNNKEL (reference sequence). The CDR3 runs to 11 residues. CDR3 in DNA: TGTGCCCTGCCAGGGTGCACTGAAGCTTTCTTT. Translating it yields CALPGCTEAFF.

This clone is a singleton in its sample. The chain links TRBV3-1 (or the pseudogene TRBV3-2) to TRBJ2-3; D is unresolved. This CDR3 is 14 amino acids long. The V end was cut by 0 bases, the J end by 9 bases, with 13 bases between. CDR1 and CDR2 (germline): LGHDT, YNNKEL (reference sequence). CDR3 protein: CASSQDRPQETQYF. The CDR3 DNA sequence: TGTGCCAGCAGCCAAGATCGGCCCCAGGAAACGCAGTATTTT.

The chain combines TRBV5-1 with TRBJ1-2; tentative D call: TRBD1 (5 bases). The CDR3 is 13 residues long. V was trimmed by 0 bases and J by 3 bases, leaving 6 bases between them. CDR1 and CDR2 (germline): SGHRS, YFSETQ. The CDR3 coding sequence is TGCGCCAGCAGCTTGGTGGGGGACTATGGCTACACCTTC. This gives the protein CASSLVGDYGYTF. The full variable domain, rest sourced from reference TRBV5-1 and TRBJ1-2, is KAGVTQTPRYLIKTRGQQVTLSCSPISGHRSVSWYQQTPGQGLQFLFEYFSETQRNKGNFPGRFSGRQFSNSRSEMNVSTLELGDSALYLCASSLVGDYGYTFGSGTRLTVV.